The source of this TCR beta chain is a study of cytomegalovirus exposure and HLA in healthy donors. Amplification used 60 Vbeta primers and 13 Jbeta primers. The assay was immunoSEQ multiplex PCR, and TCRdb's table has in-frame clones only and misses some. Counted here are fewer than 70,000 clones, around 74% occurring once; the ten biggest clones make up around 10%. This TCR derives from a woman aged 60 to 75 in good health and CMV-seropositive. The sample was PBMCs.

CDR3 loop: CASSITQNTGELFF. The DNA for the CDR3 is TGTGCCAGCAGCATAACTCAGAACACCGGGGAGCTGTTTTTT. The chain links TRBV7-2 to TRBJ2-2; D gene ambiguous. Trimming cost V 5 bases and J 1 base, with 8 bases left between them. The CDR3 sequence is 14 residues long. Germline CDR1 reads SGHTA; CDR2 reads FQGNSA.